This entry lists 22 T cell receptor beta chains sequenced from one sample in a study of blood T cell repertoires in COVID-19 (dated by TCRdb to the early 2020s). Preparation of the library involved the immunoSEQ multiplex PCR assay. TCRdb obtained this table from immuneACCESS and retained in-frame rearrangements with V and J assigned. These tables miss some clones; where compared with another copy, unresolved V genes account for less than half of the shortfall, and the remainder is unexplained. The sample table shows under 300,000 clones, and 75% to 90% are seen once. Of the sample, just under 9% falls within the top ten clones. The sample consisted of PBMCs or T cells enriched from blood (not recorded which). The receptors were gathered from a man aged 40-49 years who had recovered from COVID-19.

The rearrangement joins TRBV9 to TRBJ1-1; D gene uncertain. Trimming pared 0 bases from V and 0 bases from J, leaving 9 bases between. The V gene's germline CDR1 is SGDLS and CDR2 YYNGEE. CDR3 length: 15 residues. CDR3 DNA sequence: TGTGCCAGCAGCGTAGCCCCAGATATGAACACTGAAGCTTTCTTT. Encoded protein: CASSVAPDMNTEAFF.

The chain uses TRBV27 and TRBJ2-3; 13 bases line up with TRBD2. This CDR3 has 19 residues. From germline, CDR1 is MNHEY and CDR2 SMNVEV (reference sequence). V lost 5 bases to trimming and J lost 3 bases; unmatched junction nucleotides: 14. The DNA for the CDR3 is TGTGCCAGCAGTCCTCACGCCAGGACTAGCGGGAGATCAACAGATACGCAGTATTTT. Its protein product is CASSPHARTSGRSTDTQYF.

CDR3 DNA sequence: TGTGCCAGCAGCCCTGGGACTAGCGGGAGGCTTAACAATGAGCAGTTCTTC. This sequence encodes CASSPGTSGRLNNEQFF. The chain has TRBV7-3 and TRBJ2-1; TRBD2 agrees at 15 bases. This CDR3 has 17 residues. Germline loops: CDR1 SGHTA, CDR2 FQGTGA. Trimming cost V 5 bases and J 5 bases; bases outside gene matches: 7. The whole variable domain, remainder taken from reference TRBV7-3 and TRBJ2-1, is GAGVSQTPSNKVTEKGKYVELRCDPISGHTALYWYRQSLGQGPEFLIYFQGTGAADDSGLPNDRFFAVRPEGSVSTLKIQRTERGDSAVYLCASSPGTSGRLNNEQFFGPGTRLTVL.

The CDR3 protein is CASSLLRGGVEAFF. The CDR3 bases are TGTGCCAGCAGTCTCCTGAGGGGAGGGGTTGAAGCTTTCTTT. The V gene is TRBV28, the J gene TRBJ1-1; TRBD1 might be the D (5 bases). Trimming pared 5 bases from V and 7 bases from J, leaving 17 bases between. The germline gives CDR1 MDHEN, CDR2 SYDVKM. This CDR3 is built from 14 residues. Supplemented by reference TRBV28 and TRBJ1-1, the full variable domain reads DVKVTQSSRYLVKRTGEKVFLECVQDMDHENMFWYRQDPGLGLRLIYFSYDVKMKEKGDIPEGYSVSREKKERFSLILESASTNQTSMYLCASSLLRGGVEAFFGQGTRLTVV.

The V gene is TRBV9, the J gene TRBJ2-3; perhaps TRBD1 as D (6 bases). Per the germline V gene, CDR1 is SGDLS and CDR2 is YYNGEE. V was trimmed by 3 bases and J by 3 bases, leaving 11 bases between them. The CDR3 is made up of 14 amino acids. The CDR3 bases are TGTGCCAGCAGCGCCGAAACAGGGACAGATACGCAGTATTTT. It encodes CASSAETGTDTQYF.

The rearrangement links TRBV5-1 to TRBJ1-1, with no clear D. The length of the CDR3 is 16 residues. Germline assignment: CDR1 SGHRS and CDR2 YFSETQ. V gave up 0 bases and J gave up 1 base, with 13 bases separating them. The CDR3, as DNA: TGCGCCAGCAGCTTGGTGACAACCGCCCAGAACACTGAAGCTTTCTTT. Amino acid sequence: CASSLVTTAQNTEAFF. Based on the CDR3 plus reference TRBV5-1 and TRBJ1-1, the full variable domain is KAGVTQTPRYLIKTRGQQVTLSCSPISGHRSVSWYQQTPGQGLQFLFEYFSETQRNKGNFPGRFSGRQFSNSRSEMNVSTLELGDSALYLCASSLVTTAQNTEAFFGQGTRLTVV.

The chain has TRBV6-5 and TRBJ2-7, with TRBD1 matching 12 bases. The V gene's germline CDR1 is MNHEY and CDR2 SVGAGI. This CDR3 contains 14 residues. The trim removed 5 bases at V and 9 bases at J, leaving 8 bases unmatched. CDR3 DNA: TGTGCCAGCAGTCGGCGGGACAGGGGGCGGGGGCAGTACTTC. Translating it yields CASSRRDRGRGQYF.

The J gene is TRBJ2-1, the V gene TRBV7-2; no definite D call. The length of the CDR3 is 15 residues. V shed 3 bases and J shed 8 bases, with 17 bases lying between them. Germline CDR1 reads SGHTA; CDR2 reads FQGNSA. The CDR3: CASSFRPSRFDEQFF. In nucleotides, the CDR3 is TGTGCCAGCAGCTTTCGCCCGAGCAGGTTTGATGAGCAGTTCTTC.

J is TRBJ1-1 and V is TRBV12-3 or TRBV12-4; possibly TRBD1 for D (6 bases). V was clipped by 10 bases and J by 3 bases, with 15 bases between them. The CDR3 length is 13 residues. The CDR3 spells CANSRQGYTEAFF. For the CDR3, the DNA is TGTGCCAACTCCCGTCAGGGGTACACTGAAGCTTTCTTT.

The V call is TRBV6-2 or TRBV6-3, the J call TRBJ1-2; D call uncertain. CDR1 is MNHEY and CDR2 is SVGEGT in the germline V gene. The CDR3 sequence is 16 residues long. Between the trimmed V and J ends, which lost 2 bases and 1 base, there was a span of 14 bases. The CDR3 DNA sequence: TGTGCCAGCAGTTACCGGCAGCTACTAGGTAACTATGGCTACACCTTC. Its translation: CASSYRQLLGNYGYTF.

On this clone itself: The junction departs from the called germline gene at one end, perhaps through a read error. The chain joins TRBV15 to TRBJ2-7, with 9 bases matching TRBD1. The CDR3 totals 16 residues. In germline, CDR1 is LNHNV, CDR2 YYDKDF (reference sequence). The CDR3 loop reads CATSRDAGQGSSEQYF. CDR3 sequence (DNA): TGTGCCACCAGCAGAGATGCGGGACAGGGATCCTCCGAGCAGTACTTC.

The rearrangement links TRBV7-6 to TRBJ2-3; D is ambiguous. V was clipped by 5 bases and J by 0 bases, with 12 bases between them. This CDR3 region has 15 residues. Germline V lookup: CDR1 SGHVS, CDR2 FNYEAQ. Here the CDR3 DNA reads TGTGCCAGCAGCCCCCAACCTCTAAGCACAGATACGCAGTATTTT. This codes for CASSPQPLSTDTQYF.

The chain is built from TRBV29-1 and TRBJ2-1, with 12 bases identical to TRBD2. Germline CDR1 and CDR2: SQVTM and ANQGSEA. The CDR3 consists of 17 residues. The trim removed 3 bases at V and 6 bases at J, leaving 12 bases unmatched. The CDR3 nucleotides read TGCAGCGTTGATCACCCCTTGACTAGCGGGAGTTTCAATGAGCAGTTCTTC. Translation: CSVDHPLTSGSFNEQFF.

The rearrangement joins TRBV19 to TRBJ1-2, with unresolved D. The germline CDR1 and CDR2 sequences are LNHDA and SQIVND (reference sequence). This CDR3 spans 17 amino acids. Trimming pared 3 bases from V and 6 bases from J, leaving 23 bases between. CDR3 amino acids: CASSMGFARAPMDGYTF. The CDR3 coding sequence is TGTGCCAGTAGTATGGGATTTGCGAGGGCCCCAATGGATGGCTACACCTTC.

This clone showed up just once. V usage is TRBV19 and J usage is TRBJ1-1; D gene unclear. Trimming took off 2 bases at V and 1 base at J, with 8 bases between the two ends. The length of the CDR3 is 14 residues. The germline CDR1 and CDR2 sequences are LNHDA and SQIVND (reference sequence). Here the CDR3 DNA reads TGTGCCAGTAGTATAAACCAAGCGAACACTGAAGCTTTCTTT. This codes for CASSINQANTEAFF. Using reference TRBV19 and TRBJ1-1 for the parts outside the CDR3, the full variable domain is DGGITQSPKYLFRKEGQNVTLSCEQNLNHDAMYWYRQDPGQGLRLIYYSQIVNDFQKGDIAEGYSVSREKKESFPLTVTSAQKNPTAFYLCASSINQANTEAFFGQGTRLTVV.

This clone was detected once. The gene calls are TRBV3-1 (or the pseudogene TRBV3-2) and TRBJ2-3; 7 bases are shared with TRBD1. CDR3 length equals 15 residues. With V trimmed by 2 bases and J by 5 bases, 7 bases remained unmatched. Germline loops: CDR1 LGHDT, CDR2 YNNKEL (reference sequence). Here the CDR3 DNA reads TGTGCCAGCAGCCAACCTGGACAGGTAGAAGATACGCAGTATTTT. Translating gives CASSQPGQVEDTQYF.

J is TRBJ2-1 and V is TRBV7-6; 8 bases map to TRBD2. The CDR3 sequence is 15 residues long. The V gene's germline CDR1 is SGHVS and CDR2 FNYEAQ. After removal of 1 base from V and 9 bases from J, the junction contained 8 bases not matched to a gene. The CDR3 reads CASSLESGSRGEQFF. The CDR3 coding sequence is TGTGCCAGCAGCTTAGAAAGCGGGAGTCGGGGTGAGCAGTTCTTC. The variable domain in full, completed from reference TRBV7-6 and TRBJ2-1, reads GAGVSQSPRYKVTKRGQDVALRCDPISGHVSLYWYRQALGQGPEFLTYFNYEAQQDKSGLPNDRFSAERPEGSISTLTIQRTEQRDSAMYRCASSLESGSRGEQFFGPGTRLTVL.

The V gene is TRBV5-6, the J gene TRBJ1-3; D not certain. V was shortened by 6 bases and J by 7 bases, with 14 bases between the two germline ends. Germline lookup yields CDR1 SGHDT and CDR2 YYEEEE. This CDR3 region has 13 residues. CDR3 residues: CASNPYSDNTIYF. The CDR3 DNA reads TGTGCCAGCAACCCCTATAGCGACAACACCATATATTTT.

This chain joins TRBV11-3 and TRBJ1-4; 9 bases are shared with TRBD1. The V and J ends lost 5 bases and 7 bases, in that order; junction bases with no gene match: 5. This CDR3 spans 14 amino acids. In germline, CDR1 is SGHNT, CDR2 YENEEA. The CDR3 reads CASSRDRVGEKLFF. The CDR3 nucleotides are TGTGCCAGCAGCCGGGACAGGGTTGGTGAAAAACTGTTTTTT. Supplemented by reference TRBV11-3 and TRBJ1-4, the full variable domain reads EAGVVQSPRYKIIEKKQPVAFWCNPISGHNTLYWYLQNLGQGPELLIRYENEEAVDDSQLPKDRFSAERLKGVDSTLKIQPAELGDSAVYLCASSRDRVGEKLFFGSGTQLSVL.

As to this clone: This sample includes further DNA sequences coding for the same CDR3. This chain uses TRBV6-5 with TRBJ2-7; unclear D gene. This CDR3 region has 11 residues. In germline, CDR1 is MNHEY, CDR2 SVGAGI. V was shortened by 5 bases and J by 3 bases, with 5 bases between the two germline ends. The CDR3 region is CASSRDYEQYF. CDR3 sequence (DNA): TGTGCCAGCAGTCGAGACTACGAGCAGTACTTC.

The chain links TRBV7-2 to TRBJ2-1; TRBD1 matches at 10 bases. The CDR3 runs 17 residues. Trimming at V came to 5 bases and at J to 4 bases, leaving 11 bases not matched to a gene. CDR1 SGHTA and CDR2 FQGNSA come from the germline V gene. This chain's CDR3 is CASSDQSGTGVYNEQFF. The CDR3 coding sequence is TGTGCCAGCAGCGACCAATCCGGGACAGGGGTTTACAATGAGCAGTTCTTC.

The gene calls are TRBV24-1 and TRBJ2-2; 7 bases map to TRBD1. Trimming took 2 bases from V and 3 from J; bases not matched to a gene: 5. Per germline, CDR1 KGHDR and CDR2 SFDVKD. The CDR3 loop spans 16 amino acids. The CDR3 DNA is TGTGCCACCAGTGATTCCGGGACAGCTGACACCGGGGAGCTGTTTTTT. Translating it yields CATSDSGTADTGELFF.